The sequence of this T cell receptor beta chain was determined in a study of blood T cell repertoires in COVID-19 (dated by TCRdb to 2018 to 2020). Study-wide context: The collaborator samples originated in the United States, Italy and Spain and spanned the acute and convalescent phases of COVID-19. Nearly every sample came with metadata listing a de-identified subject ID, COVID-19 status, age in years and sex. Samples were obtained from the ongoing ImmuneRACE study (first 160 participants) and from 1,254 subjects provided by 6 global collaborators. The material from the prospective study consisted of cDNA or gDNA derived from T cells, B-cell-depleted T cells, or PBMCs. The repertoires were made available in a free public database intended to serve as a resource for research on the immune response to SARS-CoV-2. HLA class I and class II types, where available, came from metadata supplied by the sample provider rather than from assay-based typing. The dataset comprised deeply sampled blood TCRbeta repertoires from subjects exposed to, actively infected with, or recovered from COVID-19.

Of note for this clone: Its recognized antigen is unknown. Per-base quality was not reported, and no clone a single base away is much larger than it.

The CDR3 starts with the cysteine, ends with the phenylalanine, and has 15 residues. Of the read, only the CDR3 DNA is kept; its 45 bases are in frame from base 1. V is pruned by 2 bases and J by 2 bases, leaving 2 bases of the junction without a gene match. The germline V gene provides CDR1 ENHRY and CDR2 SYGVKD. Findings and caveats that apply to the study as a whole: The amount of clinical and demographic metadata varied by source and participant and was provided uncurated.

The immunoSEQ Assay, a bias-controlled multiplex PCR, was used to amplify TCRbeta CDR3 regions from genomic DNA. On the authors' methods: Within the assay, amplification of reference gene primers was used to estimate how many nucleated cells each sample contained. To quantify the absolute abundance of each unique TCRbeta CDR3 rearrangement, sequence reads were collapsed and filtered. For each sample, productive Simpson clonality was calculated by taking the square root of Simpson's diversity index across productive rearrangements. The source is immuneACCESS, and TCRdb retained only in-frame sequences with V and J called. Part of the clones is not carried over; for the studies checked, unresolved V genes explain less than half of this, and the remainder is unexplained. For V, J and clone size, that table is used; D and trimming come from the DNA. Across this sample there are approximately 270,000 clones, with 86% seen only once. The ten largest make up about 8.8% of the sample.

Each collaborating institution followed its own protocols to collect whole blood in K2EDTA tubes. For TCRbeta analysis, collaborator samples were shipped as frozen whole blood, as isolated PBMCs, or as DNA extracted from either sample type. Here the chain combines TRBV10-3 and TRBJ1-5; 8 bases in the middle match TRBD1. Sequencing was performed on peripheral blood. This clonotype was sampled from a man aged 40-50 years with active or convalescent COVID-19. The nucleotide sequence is TGTGCCATCAGTGAGGAGGGACAGGGCAATCAGCCCCAGCATTTT. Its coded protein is CAISEEGQGNQPQHF.